This entry lists 25 T cell receptor beta chains sequenced from one sample in a study of post-analysis software for immune sequencing data. Their antigens are not known. Every TCR beta cDNA library bore unique molecular identifiers. Using its own MiXCR run on the PCR reads, TCRdb lists one record per CDR3 protein. The sample carries fewer than 550,000 distinct CDR3 sequences, around 36% recorded once. Study-level points and caveats: In patients, TRBV5-6, TRBV5-1 and TRBV20-1 belonged to five TRBV segments found more frequently than in controls.

The sample consisted of blood. The receptors come from a girl under 18 with multiple sclerosis.

The CDR3 nucleotides are TGTGCCAGCAGCCCCCAGTTTTTCACTGAAGCTTTCTTT. Protein product: CASSPQFFTEAFF. This rearrangement joins TRBV9 to TRBJ1-1; D call uncertain. V lost 4 bases and J 4 bases, leaving 11 bases between the germline ends. Germline CDR1 is SGDLS and CDR2 is YYNGEE. The CDR3 contains 13 residues.

The CDR3 reads CASRAGTGQETQYF. As DNA, the CDR3 is TGCGCCAGCAGAGCCGGGACAGGCCAAGAGACCCAGTACTTC. The chain uses TRBV5-1 and TRBJ2-5, with 8 positions matching TRBD1. V gave up 5 bases and J gave up 1 base; unmatched junction bases: 4. Germline V gene sequence: CDR1 SGHRS, CDR2 YFSETQ. There are 14 residues in the CDR3.

J is TRBJ2-1 and V is TRBV10-3; 8 positions match TRBD1. This CDR3 has 15 amino acids. Germline V lookup: CDR1 ENHRY, CDR2 SYGVKD. V gave up 6 bases and J gave up 4 bases; unmatched junction bases: 8. The CDR3 bases are TGTGCCATCAGCGCACAGGGGGAATCTTACAATGAGCAGTTCTTC. It yields the protein CAISAQGESYNEQFF.

The chain combines TRBV12-3 or TRBV12-4 with TRBJ1-1; D gene uncertain. Trimming cost V 6 bases and J 0 bases, with 17 bases left between them. The CDR3 spans 16 residues. CDR3 coding DNA: TGTGCCAGCAGCGGGATTCGAACGCCGGTGAACACTGAAGCTTTCTTT. It specifies CASSGIRTPVNTEAFF.

The chain uses TRBV20-1 and TRBJ1-2; perhaps TRBD1 as D (5 bases). The CDR3 covers 13 residues. Trimming cost V 6 bases and J 1 base, with 12 bases left between them. The V gene's germline CDR1 is DFQATT and CDR2 SNEGSKA (reference sequence). CDR3 sequence: CSAPDRINYGYTF. The CDR3, as DNA: TGCAGTGCGCCCGACAGAATTAACTATGGCTACACCTTC.

This chain connects TRBV7-9 to TRBJ1-5; tentative D call: TRBD1 (5 bases). CDR1 is SEHNR, CDR2 FQNEAQ, per germline (reference sequence). The CDR3 extends over 14 amino acids. The V gene lost 4 bases and the J gene lost 6 bases, with 13 bases spanning the gap. CDR3 bases: TGTGCCAGCAGCTCCTCGGGGGGAACTCAGCCCCAGCATTTT. Residues: CASSSSGGTQPQHF.

The chain employs TRBV20-1 and TRBJ1-4, with D perhaps matching TRBD1 (6 bases). The CDR3 has 14 amino acids. The V end lost 2 bases, the J end lost 8 bases, and 15 bases lay between the germline ends. The germline CDR1 and CDR2 sequences are DFQATT and SNEGSKA (reference sequence). The CDR3 is CSARLQGLNEKLFF. DNA of the CDR3: TGCAGTGCTAGATTACAGGGATTAAACGAAAAACTGTTTTTT.

This clonotype was observed a handful of times. The chain couples TRBV20-1 to TRBJ2-5, with D possibly matching TRBD2 (6 bases). Trimming stripped 3 bases from V and 1 base from J, with 12 bases between. This CDR3 has 14 amino acids. Germline assignment: CDR1 DFQATT and CDR2 SNEGSKA (reference sequence). CDR3 sequence (DNA): TGCAGTGCTAGCCCTGGACTATTCCAAGAGACCCAGTACTTC. Amino acid sequence: CSASPGLFQETQYF.

V gene TRBV6-5 combines with J gene TRBJ1-5, with TRBD1 identical over 7 bases. Germline CDR1 and CDR2: MNHEY and SVGAGI. CDR3 length: 15 amino acids. V shed 5 bases and J 3 bases; nucleotides not matched to a gene: 7. The CDR3 nucleotides read TGTGCCAGCAGTCGACAGGGCAACCTCAATCAGCCCCAGCATTTT. Protein sequence: CASSRQGNLNQPQHF.

In its sample, this clonotype was seen a few times. This sequence joins TRBV7-8 and TRBJ2-7; TRBD2 aligns across 11 bases. The germline V gene has CDR1 SGHVS and CDR2 FQNEAQ. The CDR3 has 18 amino acids. J gave up 0 bases and V 2 bases, and 9 bases lay outside the gene matches. As DNA, the CDR3 is TGTGCCAGCAGCTTATACCCGAGACTAGCGGGGAACTCCTACGAGCAGTACTTC. Encoded protein: CASSLYPRLAGNSYEQYF.

The chain recombines TRBV7-9 with TRBJ2-5, with D unclear. Trimming shortened V by 0 bases and J by 11 bases, and 16 bases separated the two germline ends. The CDR3 loop spans 14 amino acids. Germline lookup yields CDR1 SEHNR and CDR2 FQNEAQ (reference sequence). CDR3 in DNA: TGTGCCAGCAGCTTAGCTACATCTTTAACGCGACAGTACTTC. Protein sequence: CASSLATSLTRQYF. The full variable domain, rest sourced from reference TRBV7-9 and TRBJ2-5, is DTGVSQNPRHKITKRGQNVTFRCDPISEHNRLYWYRQTLGQGPEFLTYFQNEAQLEKSRLLSDRFSAERPKGSFSTLEIQRTEQGDSAMYLCASSLATSLTRQYFGPGTRLLVL.

This clonotype was seen a handful of times. The CDR3 here is CASIRRTGNDGYTF. The CDR3 coding sequence is TGTGCCAGCATTCGGCGGACAGGGAATGATGGCTACACCTTC. The chain has TRBV7-9 and TRBJ1-2; 8 nucleotides agree with TRBD1. V trimming: 7 bases; J trimming: 6 bases; junction bases outside the gene matches: 10. This CDR3 has 14 amino acids. Germline V gene sequence: CDR1 SEHNR, CDR2 FQNEAQ (reference sequence). Based on the CDR3 plus reference TRBV7-9 and TRBJ1-2, the full variable domain is DTGVSQNPRHKITKRGQNVTFRCDPISEHNRLYWYRQTLGQGPEFLTYFQNEAQLEKSRLLSDRFSAERPKGSFSTLEIQRTEQGDSAMYLCASIRRTGNDGYTFGSGTRLTVV.

The rearrangement links TRBV4-1 to TRBJ1-1; 9 bases align to TRBD1. With V trimmed by 5 bases and J by 4 bases, 2 bases remained unmatched. CDR1 MGHRA and CDR2 YSYEKL come from the germline V gene. The CDR3 totals 13 residues. DNA of the CDR3: TGCGCCAGCAGCTCGGACAGGGGCACTGAAGCTTTCTTT. Protein: CASSSDRGTEAFF.

This clonotype was found a few times. V is TRBV12-3 or TRBV12-4 and J is TRBJ2-5; no clear D gene. The CDR3 totals 13 residues. The ends were cut back, 2 bases at V and 3 bases at J, with 7 bases in the middle. This CDR3 is CASSLQVKETQYF. The CDR3 region has the DNA TGTGCCAGCAGTTTACAAGTGAAAGAGACCCAGTACTTC.

This clonotype was observed a few times. The V call is TRBV6-6, the J call TRBJ1-5, with 7 bases matching TRBD1. V lost 5 bases to trimming and J lost 4 bases; unmatched junction nucleotides: 2. The length of the CDR3 is 13 residues. Germline CDR1 MNHNY, CDR2 SVGAGI (reference sequence). CDR3 sequence: CASSIQGNQPQHF. In nucleotides, the CDR3 is TGTGCCAGCAGTATACAGGGGAATCAGCCCCAGCATTTT.

The V gene is TRBV12-3 or TRBV12-4, the J gene TRBJ1-4, with TRBD1 matching over 8 bases. The CDR3 is 16 amino acids. V was pared by 2 bases and J by 3 bases, with 5 bases of the junction left unmatched. CDR3 protein: CASSLRQGAANEKLFF. DNA for the CDR3: TGTGCCAGCAGTTTACGGCAGGGGGCAGCTAATGAAAAACTGTTTTTT.

This chain connects TRBV20-1 to TRBJ1-2; 10 nucleotides agree with TRBD1. The germline CDR1 and CDR2 sequences are DFQATT and SNEGSKA (reference sequence). V trimming: 5 bases; J trimming: 2 bases; junction bases outside the gene matches: 2. CDR3 size: 13 residues. CDR3 loop: CSADRGQNYGYTF. The CDR3, as DNA: TGCAGTGCTGACAGGGGGCAGAACTATGGCTACACCTTC.

Only a few counts were recorded for this clonotype. V usage is TRBV4-1 and J usage is TRBJ1-1; 7 nucleotides match TRBD1. The CDR3 is 16 residues long. Germline V lookup: CDR1 MGHRA, CDR2 YSYEKL. The V segment lost 1 base and the J segment 6 bases; nucleotides outside the gene matches: 11. The CDR3 is CASSQAVRQGGSEAFF. The DNA of the CDR3 is TGCGCCAGCAGCCAAGCAGTGCGACAGGGAGGTTCTGAAGCTTTCTTT.

This rearrangement joins TRBV19 to TRBJ1-2; no clear D gene. The germline V gene has CDR1 LNHDA and CDR2 SQIVND (reference sequence). V gave up 3 bases and J gave up 5 bases, with 7 bases separating them. CDR3 length equals 12 residues. Here the CDR3 reads CASSIDTYGYTF. CDR3 nucleotides: TGTGCCAGTAGTATCGACACGTATGGCTACACCTTC. The whole variable domain, remainder taken from reference TRBV19 and TRBJ1-2, is DGGITQSPKYLFRKEGQNVTLSCEQNLNHDAMYWYRQDPGQGLRLIYYSQIVNDFQKGDIAEGYSVSREKKESFPLTVTSAQKNPTAFYLCASSIDTYGYTFGSGTRLTVV.

This clonotype was detected a few times. The chain employs TRBV7-8 and TRBJ2-3; 10 nucleotides match TRBD2. Germline CDR1 is SGHVS and CDR2 is FQNEAQ. The CDR3 extends over 17 amino acids. J gave up 2 bases and V 2 bases, and 7 bases lay outside the gene matches. The CDR3 sequence is CASSLRASGGNTDTQYF. The DNA of the CDR3 is TGTGCCAGCAGCTTAAGGGCTAGCGGGGGAAACACAGATACGCAGTATTTT.

V gene TRBV11-2 combines with J gene TRBJ1-1, with a tentative D call TRBD1 (5 bases). Trimming cost V 1 base and J 3 bases, with 9 bases left between them. CDR3 size: 14 residues. The germline gives CDR1 SGHAT, CDR2 FQNNGV. In DNA form, the CDR3 reads TGTGCCAGCAGCTTAGCGTTAGGGGACACTGAAGCTTTCTTT. Amino acid sequence: CASSLALGDTEAFF.

This clonotype was seen a few times. The chain uses TRBV12-3 or TRBV12-4 and TRBJ2-7; 7 nucleotides align to TRBD1. The CDR3 extends over 13 amino acids. The trim removed 6 bases at V and 1 base at J, leaving 3 bases unmatched. The CDR3 DNA reads TGTGCCAGCAGCCCGGACAGGTCCTACGAGCAGTACTTC. This codes for CASSPDRSYEQYF.

A single count supports this clonotype. J is TRBJ2-3 and V is TRBV29-1; unclear D gene. V lost 4 bases and J 4 bases, leaving 9 bases between the germline ends. Germline lookup yields CDR1 SQVTM and CDR2 ANQGSEA. The CDR3 covers 12 residues. CDR3 region: CSVGPQADTQYF. The CDR3 nucleotides are TGCAGCGTTGGACCCCAGGCAGATACGCAGTATTTT.

This sequence joins TRBV20-1 and TRBJ1-5; tentative D call: TRBD1 (5 bases). CDR3 length: 16 amino acids. V dropped 6 bases and J dropped 3 bases, with 21 bases sitting between them. Germline V gene sequence: CDR1 DFQATT, CDR2 SNEGSKA (reference sequence). The CDR3 spells CSAGDGGTGYNQPQHF. CDR3 DNA: TGCAGTGCAGGGGACGGTGGAACGGGGTACAATCAGCCCCAGCATTTT.

In this sample, this clonotype turned up a few times. V and J are TRBV11-2 and TRBJ2-3; no clear D. Trimming took 5 bases from V and 4 from J, leaving 10 bases between them. CDR3 length: 13 amino acids. In germline, CDR1 is SGHAT, CDR2 FQNNGV. The chain's CDR3 is CASSRAQPDTQYF. Written as DNA, the CDR3 is TGTGCCAGCAGCCGAGCCCAGCCAGATACGCAGTATTTT.